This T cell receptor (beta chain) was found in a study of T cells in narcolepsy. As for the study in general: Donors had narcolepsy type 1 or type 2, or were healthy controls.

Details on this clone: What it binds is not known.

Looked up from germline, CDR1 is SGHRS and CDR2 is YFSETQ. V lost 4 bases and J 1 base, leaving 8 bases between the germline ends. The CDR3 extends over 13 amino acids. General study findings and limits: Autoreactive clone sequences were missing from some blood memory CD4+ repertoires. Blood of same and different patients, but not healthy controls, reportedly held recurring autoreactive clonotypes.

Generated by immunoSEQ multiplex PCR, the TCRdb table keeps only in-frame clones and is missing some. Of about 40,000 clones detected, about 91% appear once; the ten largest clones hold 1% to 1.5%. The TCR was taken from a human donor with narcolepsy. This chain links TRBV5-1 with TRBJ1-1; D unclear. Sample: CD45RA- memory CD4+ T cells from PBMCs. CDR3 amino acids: CASSPRENTEAFF. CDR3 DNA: TGCGCCAGCAGCCCGAGAGAGAACACTGAAGCTTTCTTT.